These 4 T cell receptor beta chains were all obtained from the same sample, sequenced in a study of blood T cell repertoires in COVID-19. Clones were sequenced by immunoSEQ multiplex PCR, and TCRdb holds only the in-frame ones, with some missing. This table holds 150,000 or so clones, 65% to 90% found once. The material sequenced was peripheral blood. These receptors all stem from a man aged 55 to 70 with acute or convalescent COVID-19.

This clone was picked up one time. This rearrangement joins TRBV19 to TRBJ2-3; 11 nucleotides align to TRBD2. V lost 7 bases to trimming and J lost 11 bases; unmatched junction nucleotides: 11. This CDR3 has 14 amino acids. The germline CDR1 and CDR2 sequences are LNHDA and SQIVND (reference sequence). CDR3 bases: TGTGCCAGTAACTCCAAGGATACTAGCGGGAGGCAGTATTTT. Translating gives CASNSKDTSGRQYF.

CDR3 sequence reads: CATSNGLAGGPDEQFF. In DNA, the CDR3 is TGTGCCACCAGCAACGGACTAGCGGGAGGGCCTGATGAGCAGTTCTTC. The rearrangement links TRBV15 to TRBJ2-1; 15 bases are shared with TRBD2. J was trimmed by 8 bases and V by 4 bases; bases with no gene match: 6. The CDR3 is 16 residues long. The germline gives CDR1 LNHNV, CDR2 YYDKDF (reference sequence). The whole variable domain, filled in from reference TRBV15 and TRBJ2-1, reads DAMVIQNPRYQVTQFGKPVTLSCSQTLNHNVMYWYQQKSSQAPKLLFHYYDKDFNNEADTPDNFQSRRPNTSFCFLDIRSPGLGDTAMYLCATSNGLAGGPDEQFFGPGTRLTVL.

CDR3 region: CASSIVASGTDTQYF. CDR3 sequence (DNA): TGTGCCAGTAGTATAGTTGCTAGCGGGACAGATACGCAGTATTTT. This rearrangement joins TRBV19 to TRBJ2-3; 8 bases line up with TRBD2. Trimming at V came to 1 base and at J to 3 bases, leaving 3 bases not matched to a gene. The CDR3 loop spans 15 amino acids. Germline CDR1 reads LNHDA; CDR2 reads SQIVND (reference sequence).

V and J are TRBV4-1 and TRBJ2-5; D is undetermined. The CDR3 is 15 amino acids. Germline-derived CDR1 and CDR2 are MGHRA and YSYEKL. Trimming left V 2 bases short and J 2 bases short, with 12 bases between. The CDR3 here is CASSQRQQFQETQYF. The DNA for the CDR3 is TGCGCCAGCAGCCAAAGGCAACAGTTTCAAGAGACCCAGTACTTC.